A single sample is the source of the 2 T cell receptor beta chains below, sequenced in a study of regulatory T cells in long-lasting Graves disease. Time point noted: newly diagnosed GD, antithyroid drugs for less than 3 months. Isolated PBMC RNA provided the starting material for the TCR library. With iRepertoire HTBI primers and Arm-PCR of CDR3 regions, TCR beta libraries were built. TCRdb reprocessed the multiplex PCR reads with MiXCR, giving one entry per CDR3 protein. The data contain 550,000 or so distinct CDR3 sequences, around 13% of them singletons. This sample was also put to use in a study of T cells in Graves' hyperthyroidism and ophthalmopathy.

This sample comprised peripheral blood mononuclear cells (PBMCs), obtained at new diagnosis, from a patient treated with antithyroid drugs. The receptors shown here come from a woman aged 25 to 45 with Graves disease.

As for this clonotype: With a much larger clone just one base away, this may be a read error. As the CDR3 is not closed by the conserved phenylalanine or tryptophan, this likely results from a read error. V usage is TRBV28 and J usage is TRBJ2-7, with TRBD2 as a possible D gene (5 bases). The V and J ends lost 3 bases and 6 bases respectively, with 18 bases between them. The CDR3 spans 15 residues. CDR1 is MDHEN and CDR2 is SYDVKM in the germline V gene. CDR3 region: CASSFGLARASEQYL. The CDR3 region has the DNA TGTGCCAGCAGTTTTGGGCTAGCTAGGGCGAGCGAGCAGTACTTG.

This clonotype was found many times. This chain uses TRBV7-2 with TRBJ1-2; D call uncertain. Trimming left V 5 bases short and J 8 bases short, with 18 bases between. This CDR3 is 14 amino acids long. CDR1 is SGHTA, CDR2 FQGNSA, per germline. The CDR3 DNA sequence: TGTGCCAGCAGCGCGAGGGCTGGTTTAGCAGGCTACACCTTC. Its translation is CASSARAGLAGYTF.